This T cell receptor beta chain was sequenced for a study of vaccination effects on CD4 cells after COVID-19. Turning to the study itself: Two-dose vaccination with either BNT162b2 or mRNA-1273 was given to the participants.

CDR3 size: 15 residues. V lost 4 bases and J lost 4; bases outside the gene matches: 9. The V gene's germline CDR1 is SGDLS and CDR2 YYNGEE. Regarding this clone: Its cognate antigen is unknown.

Using immunoSEQ multiplex PCR, the repertoire was profiled, and TCRdb retains in-frame clones only, with some absent. The data contain about 46,000 clones, 70% to 75% of them seen just once; the ten biggest clones take up roughly 8.8%. Around day 10 of culture, CD4+ T cells were separated out. Days 3 and 7 saw half the medium replaced with IL-2 medium. The origin of this receptor is a human donor who had a prior SARS-CoV-2 infection. Source: CD4+ T cells from PBMCs cultured without peptide, taken before COVID-19 vaccination. The chain employs TRBV9 and TRBJ2-5; TRBD2 matches at 8 bases. The chain's CDR3 is CASSPHRAGGETQYF. CDR3 coding DNA: TGTGCCAGCAGCCCCCATCGGGCGGGAGGAGAGACCCAGTACTTC.